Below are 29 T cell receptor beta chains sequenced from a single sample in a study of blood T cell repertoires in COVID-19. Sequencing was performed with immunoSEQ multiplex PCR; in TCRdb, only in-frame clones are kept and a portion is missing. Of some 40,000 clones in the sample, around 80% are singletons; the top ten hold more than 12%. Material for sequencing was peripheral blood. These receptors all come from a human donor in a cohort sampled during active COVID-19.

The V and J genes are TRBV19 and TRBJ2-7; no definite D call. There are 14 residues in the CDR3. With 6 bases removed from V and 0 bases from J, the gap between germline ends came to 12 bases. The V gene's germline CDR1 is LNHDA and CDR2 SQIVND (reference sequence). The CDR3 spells CASSSTVSSYEQYF. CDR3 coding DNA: TGTGCCAGTAGCTCCACAGTTAGCTCCTACGAGCAGTACTTC.

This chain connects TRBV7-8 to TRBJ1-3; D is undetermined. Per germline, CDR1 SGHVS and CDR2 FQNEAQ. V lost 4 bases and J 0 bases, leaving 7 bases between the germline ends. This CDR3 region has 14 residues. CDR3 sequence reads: CASSSVVSGNTIYF. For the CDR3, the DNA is TGTGCCAGCAGCTCGGTCGTCTCTGGAAACACCATATATTTT.

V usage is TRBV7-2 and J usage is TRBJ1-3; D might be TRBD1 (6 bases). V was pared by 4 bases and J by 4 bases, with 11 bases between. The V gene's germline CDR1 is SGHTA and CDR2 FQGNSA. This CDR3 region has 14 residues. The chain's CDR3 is CASSSQGLGNTIYF. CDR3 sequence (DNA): TGTGCCAGCAGCTCGCAGGGGTTAGGAAACACCATATATTTT.

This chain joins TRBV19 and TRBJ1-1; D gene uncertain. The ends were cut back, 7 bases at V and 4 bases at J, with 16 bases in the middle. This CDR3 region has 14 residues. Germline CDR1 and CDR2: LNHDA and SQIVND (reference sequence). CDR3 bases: TGTGCCAGTACCACAAGGGCACGGGGCACTGAAGCTTTCTTT. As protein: CASTTRARGTEAFF.

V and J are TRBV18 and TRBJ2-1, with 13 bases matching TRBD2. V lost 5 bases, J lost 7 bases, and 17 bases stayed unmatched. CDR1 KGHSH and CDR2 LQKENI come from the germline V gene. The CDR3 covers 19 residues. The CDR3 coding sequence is TGTGCCAGCTCATTTTTTTATGGGACTAGCGGGAATGTGGTGAATGAGCAGTTCTTC. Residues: CASSFFYGTSGNVVNEQFF.

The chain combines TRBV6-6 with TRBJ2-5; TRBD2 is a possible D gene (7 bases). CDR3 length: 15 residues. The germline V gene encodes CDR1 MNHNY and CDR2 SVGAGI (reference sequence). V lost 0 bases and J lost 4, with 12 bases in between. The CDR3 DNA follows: TGTGCCAGCAGTTACTCGAAGAGGGGGGGAGAGACCCAGTACTTC. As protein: CASSYSKRGGETQYF.

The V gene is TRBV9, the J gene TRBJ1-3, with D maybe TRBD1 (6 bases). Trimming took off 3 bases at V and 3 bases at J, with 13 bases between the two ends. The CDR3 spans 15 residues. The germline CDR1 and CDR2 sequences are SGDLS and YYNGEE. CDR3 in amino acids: CASSATGRFGNTIYF. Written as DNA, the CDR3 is TGTGCCAGCAGCGCGACAGGTCGGTTTGGAAACACCATATATTTT. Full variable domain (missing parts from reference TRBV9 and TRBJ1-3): DSGVTQTPKHLITATGQRVTLRCSPRSGDLSVYWYQQSLDQGLQFLIQYYNGEERAKGNILERFSAQQFPDLHSELNLSSLELGDSALYFCASSATGRFGNTIYFGEGSWLTVV.

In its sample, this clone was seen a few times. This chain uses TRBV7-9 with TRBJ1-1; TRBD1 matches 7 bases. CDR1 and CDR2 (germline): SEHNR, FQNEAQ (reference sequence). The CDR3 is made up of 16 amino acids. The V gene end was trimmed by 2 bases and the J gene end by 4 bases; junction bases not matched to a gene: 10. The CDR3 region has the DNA TGTGCCAGCAGCTTAAAAGGGGACAGATCGGGCACTGAAGCTTTCTTT. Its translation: CASSLKGDRSGTEAFF.

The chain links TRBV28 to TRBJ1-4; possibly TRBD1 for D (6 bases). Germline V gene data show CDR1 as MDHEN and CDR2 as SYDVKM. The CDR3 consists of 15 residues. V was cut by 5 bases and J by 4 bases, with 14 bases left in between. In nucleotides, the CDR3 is TGTGCCAGCAGTCCAGGGGTTGTGGTTAATGAAAAACTGTTTTTT. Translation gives CASSPGVVVNEKLFF. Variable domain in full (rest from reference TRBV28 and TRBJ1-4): DVKVTQSSRYLVKRTGEKVFLECVQDMDHENMFWYRQDPGLGLRLIYFSYDVKMKEKGDIPEGYSVSREKKERFSLILESASTNQTSMYLCASSPGVVVNEKLFFGSGTQLSVL.

The CDR3 sequence: CASSRRGHFSYNEQFF. The CDR3 DNA reads as TGTGCCAGCAGCCGGAGGGGGCACTTCTCCTACAATGAGCAGTTCTTC. The J gene is TRBJ2-1, the V gene TRBV5-4, with a possible D match to TRBD1 (7 bases). V was cut by 4 bases and J by 0 bases, with 14 bases left in between. The germline V gene encodes CDR1 SGHNT and CDR2 YYREEE (reference sequence). This CDR3 region has 16 residues.

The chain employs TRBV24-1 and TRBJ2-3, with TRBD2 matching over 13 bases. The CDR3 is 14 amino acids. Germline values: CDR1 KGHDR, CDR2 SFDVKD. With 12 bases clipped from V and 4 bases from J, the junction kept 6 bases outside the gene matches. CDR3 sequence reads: CAPGLAGPPDTQYF. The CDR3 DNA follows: TGTGCCCCGGGACTAGCGGGACCCCCAGATACGCAGTATTTT.

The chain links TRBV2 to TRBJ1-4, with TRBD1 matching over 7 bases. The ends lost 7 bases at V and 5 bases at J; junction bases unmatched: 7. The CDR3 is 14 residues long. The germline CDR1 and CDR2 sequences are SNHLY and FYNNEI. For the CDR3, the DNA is TGTGCCAGCAATCGGGACAGAGAGAATGAAAAACTGTTTTTT. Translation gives CASNRDRENEKLFF.

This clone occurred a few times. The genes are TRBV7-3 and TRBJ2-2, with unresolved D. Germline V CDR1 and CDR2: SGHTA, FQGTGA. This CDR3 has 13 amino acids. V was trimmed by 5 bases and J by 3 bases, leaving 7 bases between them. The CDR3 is CASSESDTGELFF. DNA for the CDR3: TGTGCCAGCAGCGAAAGCGACACCGGGGAGCTGTTTTTT.

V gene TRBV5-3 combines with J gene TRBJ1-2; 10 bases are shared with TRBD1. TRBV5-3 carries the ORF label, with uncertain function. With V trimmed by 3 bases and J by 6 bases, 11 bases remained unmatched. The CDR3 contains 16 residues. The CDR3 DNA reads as TGTGCCAGAAGCTATGCTCAGGGACAGGGGATTAATGGCTACACCTTC. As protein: CARSYAQGQGINGYTF.

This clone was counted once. The CDR3 region has the DNA TGTGCCAGCAGCTTAGGAGGGCAGGCCAGAGATACGCAGTATTTT. Its protein is CASSLGGQARDTQYF. The chain combines TRBV11-3 with TRBJ2-3, with D maybe TRBD2 (5 bases). The length of the CDR3 is 15 residues. The V and J ends lost 1 base and 5 bases respectively, with 13 bases between them. CDR1 is SGHNT, CDR2 YENEEA, per germline.

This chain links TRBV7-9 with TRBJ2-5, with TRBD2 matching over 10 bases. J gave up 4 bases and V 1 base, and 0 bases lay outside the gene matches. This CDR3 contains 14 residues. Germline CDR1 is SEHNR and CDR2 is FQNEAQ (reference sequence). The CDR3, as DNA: TGTGCCAGCAGCTTAGGACTAGCGGGAGAGACCCAGTACTTC. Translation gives CASSLGLAGETQYF.

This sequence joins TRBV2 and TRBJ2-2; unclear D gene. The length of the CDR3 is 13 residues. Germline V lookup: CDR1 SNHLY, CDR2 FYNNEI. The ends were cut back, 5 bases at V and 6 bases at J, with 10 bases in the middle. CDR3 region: CASSLTQAGELFF. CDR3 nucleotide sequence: TGTGCCAGCAGTCTAACCCAGGCCGGGGAGCTGTTTTTT.

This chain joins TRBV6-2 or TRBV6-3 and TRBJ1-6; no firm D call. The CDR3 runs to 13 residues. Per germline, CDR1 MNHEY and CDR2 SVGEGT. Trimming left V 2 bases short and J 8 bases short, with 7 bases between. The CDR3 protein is CASSYGRDSPLHF. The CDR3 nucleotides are TGTGCCAGCAGTTACGGGAGGGATTCACCCCTCCACTTT.

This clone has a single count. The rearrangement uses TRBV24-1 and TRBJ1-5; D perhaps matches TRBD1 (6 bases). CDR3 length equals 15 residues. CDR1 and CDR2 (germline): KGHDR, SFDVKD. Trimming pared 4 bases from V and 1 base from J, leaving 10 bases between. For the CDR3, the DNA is TGTGCCACCAGTGAGGGGGGGGCCAGCAATCAGCCCCAGCATTTT. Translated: CATSEGGASNQPQHF.

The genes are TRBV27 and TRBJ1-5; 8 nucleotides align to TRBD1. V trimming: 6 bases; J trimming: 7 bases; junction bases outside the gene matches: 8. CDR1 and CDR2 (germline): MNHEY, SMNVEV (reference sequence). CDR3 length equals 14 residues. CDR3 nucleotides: TGTGCCAGCAGCCCGGACAGGGTACGGCAGCCCCAGCATTTT. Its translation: CASSPDRVRQPQHF.

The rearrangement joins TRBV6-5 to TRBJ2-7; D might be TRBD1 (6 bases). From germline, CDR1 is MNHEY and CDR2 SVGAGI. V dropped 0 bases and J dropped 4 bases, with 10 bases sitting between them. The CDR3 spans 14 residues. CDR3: CASSYSYREYEQYF. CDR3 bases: TGTGCCAGCAGTTACTCCTACAGGGAATACGAGCAGTACTTC.

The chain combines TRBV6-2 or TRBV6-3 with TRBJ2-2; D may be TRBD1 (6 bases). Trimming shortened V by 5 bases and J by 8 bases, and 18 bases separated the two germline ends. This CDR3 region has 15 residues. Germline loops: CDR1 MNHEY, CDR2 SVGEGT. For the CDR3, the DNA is TGTGCCAGCAGTCCACCCCGACCGAGGGGGGGGGAGCTGTTTTTT. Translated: CASSPPRPRGGELFF.

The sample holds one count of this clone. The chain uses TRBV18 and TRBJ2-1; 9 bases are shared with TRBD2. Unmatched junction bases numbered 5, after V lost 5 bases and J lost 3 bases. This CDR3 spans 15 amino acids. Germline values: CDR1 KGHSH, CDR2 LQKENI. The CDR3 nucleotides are TGTGCCAGCTCATCCTTAGCGGGAGACTACAATGAGCAGTTCTTC. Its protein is CASSSLAGDYNEQFF.

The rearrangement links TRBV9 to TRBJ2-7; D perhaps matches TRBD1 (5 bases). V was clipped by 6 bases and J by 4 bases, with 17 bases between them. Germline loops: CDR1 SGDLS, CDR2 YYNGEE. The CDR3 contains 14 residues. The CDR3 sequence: CASTATQGPYEQYF. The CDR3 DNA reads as TGTGCCAGCACTGCAACCCAGGGTCCTTACGAGCAGTACTTC.

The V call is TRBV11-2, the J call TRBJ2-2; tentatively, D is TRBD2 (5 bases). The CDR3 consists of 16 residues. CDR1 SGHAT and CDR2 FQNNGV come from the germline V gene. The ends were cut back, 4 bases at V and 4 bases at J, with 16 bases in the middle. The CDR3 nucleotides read TGTGCCAGCAGCTCCCCAAGGACTTCGAGCACCGGGGAGCTGTTTTTT. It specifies CASSSPRTSSTGELFF. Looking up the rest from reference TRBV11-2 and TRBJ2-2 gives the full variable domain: EAGVAQSPRYKIIEKRQSVAFWCNPISGHATLYWYQQILGQGPKLLIQFQNNGVVDDSQLPKDRFSAERLKGVDSTLKIQPAKLEDSAVYLCASSSPRTSSTGELFFGEGSRLTVL.

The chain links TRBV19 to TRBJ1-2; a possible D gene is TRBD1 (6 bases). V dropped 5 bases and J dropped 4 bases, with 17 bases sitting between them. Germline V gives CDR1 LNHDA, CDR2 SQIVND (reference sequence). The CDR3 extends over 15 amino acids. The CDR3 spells CASSSTGYTGYGYTF. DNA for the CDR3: TGTGCCAGTAGTTCTACAGGGTATACGGGCTATGGCTACACCTTC.

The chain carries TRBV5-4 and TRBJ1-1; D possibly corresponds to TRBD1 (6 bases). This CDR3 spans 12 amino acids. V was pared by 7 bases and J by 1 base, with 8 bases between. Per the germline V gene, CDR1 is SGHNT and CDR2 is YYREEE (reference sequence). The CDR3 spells CASGGPNTEAFF. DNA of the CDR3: TGTGCCAGCGGGGGCCCGAACACTGAAGCTTTCTTT.

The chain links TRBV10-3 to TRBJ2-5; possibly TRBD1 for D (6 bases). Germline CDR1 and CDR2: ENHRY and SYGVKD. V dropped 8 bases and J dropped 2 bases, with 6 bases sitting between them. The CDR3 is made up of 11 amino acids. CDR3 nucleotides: TGTGCCATCGGACAGCAAGAGACCCAGTACTTC. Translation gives CAIGQQETQYF.

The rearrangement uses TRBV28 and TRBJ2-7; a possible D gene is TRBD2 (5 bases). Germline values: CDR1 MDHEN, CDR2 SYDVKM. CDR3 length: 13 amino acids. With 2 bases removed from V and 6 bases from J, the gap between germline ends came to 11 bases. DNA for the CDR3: TGTGCCAGCAGTTTAGTAGCGCCCCCCGAGCAGTACTTC. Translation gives CASSLVAPPEQYF.